The 26 T cell receptor beta chains presented below share a single source sample, sequenced in a study of cytomegalovirus exposure and HLA in healthy donors. PCR was performed using 60 Vbeta and 13 Jbeta primers. The repertoire was sequenced with immunoSEQ multiplex PCR; TCRdb's copy has only in-frame clones and lacks some. The table has some 180,000 clones, just under 80% seen once. The source material was PBMCs. The receptors stem from a female donor in good health and CMV-seronegative.

The J gene is TRBJ1-1, the V gene TRBV5-1; TRBD1 matches 8 bases. Germline CDR1 is SGHRS and CDR2 is YFSETQ. Germline trimming cut 2 bases from V and 4 bases from J; bases unmatched to any gene: 7. The CDR3 loop spans 15 amino acids. This CDR3 reads CASSFLDRAGTEAFF. DNA for the CDR3: TGCGCCAGCAGCTTCTTGGACAGGGCAGGCACTGAAGCTTTCTTT.

The J gene is TRBJ1-5, the V gene TRBV6-6; 7 bases fit TRBD1. This CDR3 spans 15 amino acids. Germline V gene sequence: CDR1 MNHNY, CDR2 SVGAGI (reference sequence). V shed 4 bases and J 4 bases; nucleotides not matched to a gene: 7. The CDR3 region has the DNA TGTGCCAGCAGTTCCCAAGACAGGGAAAATCAGCCCCAGCATTTT. Encoded protein: CASSSQDRENQPQHF.

This chain joins TRBV7-8 and TRBJ2-7; TRBD2 is a possible D gene (5 bases). With 2 bases removed from V and 4 bases from J, the gap between germline ends came to 9 bases. Germline-derived CDR1 and CDR2 are SGHVS and FQNEAQ. The CDR3 contains 13 residues. The DNA of the CDR3 is TGTGCCAGCAGCTTAAGGGTAGCGTACGAGCAGTACTTC. It encodes CASSLRVAYEQYF.

The genes are TRBV10-3 and TRBJ2-1, with D perhaps TRBD1 (5 bases). V was shortened by 2 bases and J by 0 bases, with 11 bases between the two germline ends. Germline lookup yields CDR1 ENHRY and CDR2 SYGVKD. The CDR3 is made up of 16 amino acids. In DNA, the CDR3 is TGTGCCATCAGTGAGCAAGGGGCTAGCTCCTACAATGAGCAGTTCTTC. Protein sequence: CAISEQGASSYNEQFF.

In this sample, this clone turned up a few times. V is TRBV29-1 and J is TRBJ2-3; 9 bases agree with TRBD2. Germline values: CDR1 SQVTM, CDR2 ANQGSEA. The CDR3 covers 14 residues. The J segment lost 4 bases and the V segment lost 6 bases, leaving 8 bases of the junction unmatched. CDR3 residues: CSVGLAGRPDTQYF. DNA for the CDR3: TGCAGCGTAGGGCTAGCGGGACGCCCAGATACGCAGTATTTT.

J is TRBJ1-1 and V is TRBV19; perhaps TRBD1 as D (5 bases). The ends were cut back, 6 bases at V and 7 bases at J, with 18 bases in the middle. The CDR3 totals 14 residues. Germline V CDR1 and CDR2: LNHDA, SQIVND (reference sequence). CDR3: CASRAGTSLGEAFF. The CDR3 DNA is TGTGCCAGTAGAGCGGGGACCTCCTTGGGTGAAGCTTTCTTT.

The chain joins TRBV7-6 to TRBJ2-3; a possible D gene is TRBD2 (6 bases). Trimming took 3 bases from V and 5 from J, leaving 12 bases between them. Germline CDR1 SGHVS, CDR2 FNYEAQ. The CDR3 has 14 amino acids. DNA of the CDR3: TGTGCCAGCAGCTTCGGGACGGAGGGAGATACGCAGTATTTT. It translates to CASSFGTEGDTQYF.

The chain carries TRBV7-3 and TRBJ2-1; D is unresolved. The CDR3 extends over 13 amino acids. Trimming cost V 11 bases and J 0 bases, with 11 bases left between them. The germline V gene encodes CDR1 SGHTA and CDR2 FQGTGA. CDR3 protein: CAFKNSSYNEQFF. CDR3 nucleotides: TGTGCCTTCAAGAACTCCTCCTACAATGAGCAGTTCTTC.

The chain is built from TRBV11-3 and TRBJ2-4; tentatively, D is TRBD2 (6 bases). The V gene lost 5 bases and the J gene lost 6 bases, with 11 bases spanning the gap. CDR3 length equals 13 residues. Germline V CDR1 and CDR2: SGHNT, YENEEA. CDR3 loop: CASSLDYLNIQYF. DNA of the CDR3: TGTGCCAGCAGCCTGGACTACTTAAACATTCAGTACTTC.

The J gene is TRBJ2-1, the V gene TRBV9, with 7 bases lining up with TRBD1. The CDR3 extends over 15 amino acids. The J segment lost 4 bases and the V segment lost 3 bases, leaving 7 bases of the junction unmatched. Germline loops: CDR1 SGDLS, CDR2 YYNGEE. The CDR3 DNA follows: TGTGCCAGCAGCGCTACGGGACAGCAGTACAATGAGCAGTTCTTC. Protein: CASSATGQQYNEQFF.

As regards this clone: One end of the junction varies from germline; a read error may be responsible. J is TRBJ2-7 and V is TRBV6-1; tentatively, D is TRBD1 (6 bases). The CDR3 is 16 residues long. Germline assignment: CDR1 MNHNS and CDR2 SASEGT. The CDR3 coding sequence is TGTGCCATCAGTGAGCCAGGGACAAACTACCTACTCGAGCAGTACTTC. Its translation: CAISEPGTNYLLEQYF.

Only a few counts were recorded for this clone. This chain connects TRBV19 to TRBJ2-7, with 9 bases lining up with TRBD1. The J segment lost 1 base and the V segment lost 6 bases, leaving 4 bases of the junction unmatched. From germline, CDR1 is LNHDA and CDR2 SQIVND (reference sequence). The CDR3 is 14 amino acids. The CDR3 spells CASRRTGDSYEQYF. Written as DNA, the CDR3 is TGTGCCAGTAGACGGACAGGGGATTCCTACGAGCAGTACTTC.

This clone occurred a few times. The chain recombines TRBV5-1 with TRBJ1-3, with D possibly matching TRBD1 (6 bases). Deletions cut 0 bases from V and 7 bases from J, with 14 bases between. This CDR3 is 15 amino acids long. Germline CDR1 SGHRS, CDR2 YFSETQ. The CDR3 loop is CASSLDRAQGNTIYF. The CDR3 region has the DNA TGCGCCAGCAGCTTGGACAGGGCCCAGGGGAACACCATATATTTT.

The chain has TRBV28 and TRBJ2-7; TRBD2 aligns across 15 bases. CDR3 length equals 14 residues. The V and J ends lost 6 bases and 6 bases, in that order; junction bases with no gene match: 3. Germline assignment: CDR1 MDHEN and CDR2 SYDVKM. The CDR3 spells CASRTGLAGGEQYF. CDR3 coding DNA: TGTGCCAGCAGGACGGGACTAGCGGGAGGCGAGCAGTACTTC.

The gene calls are TRBV5-8 and TRBJ1-3, with 7 bases fitting TRBD1. Germline values: CDR1 SGHTS, CDR2 YDEGEE. V gave up 1 base and J gave up 3 bases; unmatched junction bases: 16. The CDR3 is 19 amino acids. The CDR3 spells CASSLRMENRGKGGNTIYF. The CDR3 nucleotides read TGTGCCAGCAGCTTGAGGATGGAAAACAGGGGAAAAGGTGGAAACACCATATATTTT.

The V and J genes are TRBV5-4 and TRBJ1-4; weak D call: TRBD1 (6 bases). Germline V gene data show CDR1 as SGHNT and CDR2 as YYREEE (reference sequence). The CDR3 extends over 17 amino acids. Trimming pared 0 bases from V and 0 bases from J, leaving 12 bases between. This CDR3 reads CASSLGTGGPTNEKLFF. The CDR3 DNA sequence: TGTGCCAGCAGCTTGGGGACTGGGGGCCCAACTAATGAAAAACTGTTTTTT.

This chain links TRBV7-9 with TRBJ2-2; TRBD2 matches at 14 bases. The CDR3 extends over 15 amino acids. V shed 8 bases and J 1 base; nucleotides not matched to a gene: 0. Germline values: CDR1 SEHNR, CDR2 FQNEAQ (reference sequence). The CDR3 nucleotides read TGTGCCAGCGGGACTAGCGGGGGGAACACCGGGGAGCTGTTTTTT. This encodes CASGTSGGNTGELFF.

In this sample, this clone turned up a few times. The V call is TRBV9, the J call TRBJ2-1; weak D call: TRBD1 (6 bases). Germline values: CDR1 SGDLS, CDR2 YYNGEE. CDR3 length: 15 residues. The germline V and J ends were trimmed by 3 bases and 0 bases, with 10 bases remaining between them. The CDR3 DNA reads as TGTGCCAGCAGCGCCCAGGGGATCTCCTACAATGAGCAGTTCTTC. Its translation: CASSAQGISYNEQFF.

The chain couples TRBV9 to TRBJ2-7; 8 nucleotides align to TRBD1. The germline CDR1 and CDR2 sequences are SGDLS and YYNGEE. Losses at the gene ends were 0 bases for V and 6 bases for J; bases not matched to a gene: 5. This CDR3 region has 14 residues. CDR3 protein: CASSVGTGPGEQYF. DNA for the CDR3: TGTGCCAGCAGCGTAGGGACAGGGCCCGGCGAGCAGTACTTC.

The chain combines TRBV7-9 with TRBJ2-3, with D maybe TRBD2 (5 bases). The germline V and J ends were trimmed by 1 base and 4 bases, with 12 bases remaining between them. Germline V CDR1 and CDR2: SEHNR, FQNEAQ (reference sequence). CDR3 size: 15 residues. The CDR3 here is CASSLGTLSPDTQYF. Here the CDR3 DNA reads TGTGCCAGCAGCTTAGGGACTTTATCCCCAGATACGCAGTATTTT.

The chain couples TRBV5-6 to TRBJ2-2; tentative D call: TRBD2 (6 bases). V lost 5 bases, J lost 6 bases, and 8 bases lay in between. Germline values: CDR1 SGHDT, CDR2 YYEEEE. This CDR3 has 12 amino acids. This CDR3 reads CASSTSSGELFF. The CDR3 DNA reads as TGTGCCAGCAGTACTAGCTCCGGGGAGCTGTTTTTT.

Only one count was recorded for this clone. V usage is TRBV6-5 and J usage is TRBJ1-2; 9 nucleotides match TRBD1. With 2 bases clipped from V and 7 bases from J, the junction kept 8 bases outside the gene matches. Germline CDR1 MNHEY, CDR2 SVGAGI. The CDR3 totals 15 residues. This CDR3 is CASSYSAGTGSGYTF. CDR3 DNA: TGTGCCAGCAGTTACAGTGCCGGGACAGGGAGTGGCTACACCTTC.

This clone was recorded only once. This sequence joins TRBV21-1 and TRBJ1-4. TRBV21-1 is reported as a pseudogene. The CDR3 contains 15 residues. CDR3: CASSKVVASSEKLFF. The CDR3 bases are TGTGCCAGCAGCAAAGTGGTAGCCTCGAGTGAAAAACTGTTTTTT.

This chain uses TRBV5-4 with TRBJ2-2, with 8 bases aligning to TRBD1. Germline trimming cut 3 bases from V and 3 bases from J; bases unmatched to any gene: 4. Germline V gives CDR1 SGHNT, CDR2 YYREEE (reference sequence). This CDR3 is 15 amino acids long. The CDR3 here is CASSSGTGDTGELFF. In nucleotides, the CDR3 is TGTGCCAGCAGCTCAGGGACAGGTGACACCGGGGAGCTGTTTTTT.

This chain links TRBV4-1 with TRBJ1-1; D is unclear. V dropped 0 bases and J dropped 6 bases, with 8 bases sitting between them. The CDR3 extends over 13 amino acids. Germline values: CDR1 MGHRA, CDR2 YSYEKL. CDR3: CASSQDSRAEAFF. The DNA for the CDR3 is TGCGCCAGCAGCCAAGACTCACGGGCTGAAGCTTTCTTT.

The V gene is TRBV4-3, the J gene TRBJ2-1; perhaps TRBD2 as D (5 bases). V was trimmed by 0 bases and J by 0 bases, leaving 9 bases between them. Germline V gene lookup returns CDR1 LGHNA and CDR2 YSLEER. The CDR3 extends over 16 amino acids. CDR3 nucleotide sequence: TGCGCCAGCAGCCAAGATTCAAGCGGCTCCTACAATGAGCAGTTCTTC. This gives the protein CASSQDSSGSYNEQFF.